This T cell receptor beta chain was obtained from a study of CD8 T cells in Susac syndrome. Random-hexamer reverse transcription was applied to roughly 0.5 to 1 ug RNA. In TCRdb, the immunoSEQ multiplex PCR reads were re-called with MiXCR into one record per CDR3 protein. This sample has some 200,000 distinct CDR3 sequences, with about 95% found just once. The CDR3 is 13 residues long. Germline V gene data show CDR1 as MNHEY and CDR2 as SMNVEV (reference sequence). Trimming left V 4 bases short and J 8 bases short, with 14 bases between. The multiple sclerosis controls, all treatment-naive patients, had relapsing-remitting disease that was stable or active. Negative isolation yielded CD4+ and CD8+ T cells, and FACS enriched TEMRA cells.

The rearrangement joins TRBV27 to TRBJ1-2; D not resolved. The sample taken for sequencing was CD4+ T cells from PBMCs. The sequence was collected from a human donor with multiple sclerosis. The chain's CDR3 is CASSSLGSEGYTF. The CDR3 region has the DNA TGTGCCAGCAGTTCCTTAGGATCCGAAGGCTACACCTTC.